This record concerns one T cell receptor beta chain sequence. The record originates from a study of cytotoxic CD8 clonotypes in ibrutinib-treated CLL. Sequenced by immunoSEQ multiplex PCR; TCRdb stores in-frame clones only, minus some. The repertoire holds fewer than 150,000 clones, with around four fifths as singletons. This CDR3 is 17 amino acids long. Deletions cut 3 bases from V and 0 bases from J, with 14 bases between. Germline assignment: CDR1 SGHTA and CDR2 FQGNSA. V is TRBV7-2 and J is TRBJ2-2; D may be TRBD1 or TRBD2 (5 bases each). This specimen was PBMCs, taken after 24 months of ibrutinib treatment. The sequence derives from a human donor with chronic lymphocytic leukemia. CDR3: CASSFVRGPTNTGELFF. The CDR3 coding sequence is TGTGCCAGCAGCTTCGTGAGGGGACCCACGAACACCGGGGAGCTGTTTTTT. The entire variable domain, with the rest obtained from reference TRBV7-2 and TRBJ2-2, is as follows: GAGVSQSPSNKVTEKGKDVELRCDPISGHTALYWYRQSLGQGLEFLIYFQGNSAPDKSGLPSDRFSAERTGGSVSTLTIQRTQQEDSAVYLCASSFVRGPTNTGELFFGEGSRLTVL.